One sample yielded the 5 T cell receptor beta chains listed below, sequenced in a study of Ad26.COV2.S vaccination and SARS-CoV-2 variants. The treatment here: some 19 received Ad26.COV2.S at low or high dose, single or two shots; 5 received placebo; per-sample allocation not given. Vaccine and placebo recipients were sampled on day 63 after the first injection. The repertoire was sequenced with immunoSEQ multiplex PCR; TCRdb's copy has only in-frame clones and lacks some. There are roughly 460,000 clones in the sample; about 88% occur only once, and about 1.5% lies in the top ten. The sample was peripheral blood, taken in a trial of Ad26.COV2.S vaccine versus placebo. These receptors all stem from a person aged 18-60 years who received the Ad26.COV2.S COVID-19 vaccine or a placebo.

This rearrangement joins TRBV19 to TRBJ2-2, with 9 bases identical to TRBD1. V gave up 5 bases and J gave up 6 bases; unmatched junction bases: 1. Germline V lookup: CDR1 LNHDA, CDR2 SQIVND (reference sequence). The CDR3 runs 13 residues. The CDR3 is CASSGDRAGELFF. The DNA for the CDR3 is TGTGCCAGTAGTGGGGACAGGGCCGGGGAGCTGTTTTTT.

This clone has a handful of counts. J is TRBJ1-4 and V is TRBV3-1 (or the pseudogene TRBV3-2); no clear D gene. Germline CDR1 is LGHDT and CDR2 is YNNKEL (reference sequence). V was clipped by 4 bases and J by 8 bases, with 11 bases between them. CDR3 size: 13 residues. The CDR3 is CASSRKATEKLFF. CDR3 bases: TGTGCCAGCAGCCGGAAAGCCACCGAAAAACTGTTTTTT.

This clone occurred once. This chain joins TRBV5-4 and TRBJ1-4; the D is unclear. CDR3 length equals 17 residues. Trimming cost V 3 bases and J 5 bases, with 20 bases left between them. From germline, CDR1 is SGHNT and CDR2 YYREEE (reference sequence). Here the CDR3 reads CASSSTPTMASNEKLFF. The CDR3 bases are TGTGCCAGCAGCTCGACACCTACGATGGCTTCGAATGAAAAACTGTTTTTT.

This clone showed up just once. CDR3 sequence reads: CASSLVRDGARLRTF. DNA for the CDR3: TGTGCCAGCAGCTTAGTTAGGGACGGGGCTCGGTTACGCACCTTC. The gene calls are TRBV5-4 and TRBJ1-2; D is perhaps TRBD1 (5 bases). The CDR3 is 15 residues long. The V and J ends lost 2 bases and 13 bases respectively, with 24 bases between them. Germline CDR1 reads SGHNT; CDR2 reads YYREEE (reference sequence).

The sample holds a few counts of this clone. Other DNA sequences of this sample code for an identical CDR3. The CDR3: CASSSSTGELFF. CDR3 DNA: TGTGCCAGCAGTTCCTCGACCGGGGAGCTGTTTTTT. This chain joins TRBV12-3 or TRBV12-4 and TRBJ2-2; D unclear. The CDR3 has 12 residues. V dropped 4 bases and J dropped 5 bases, with 5 bases sitting between them.